These T cell receptor beta chains were read from a single sample in a study of beta chain features in type 1 diabetes. Repertoires were generated with immunoSEQ multiplex PCR, while TCRdb's copy carries only in-frame clones and drops some. The sample yields approximately 730,000 clones, around 15% seen once. The sample taken for sequencing was naive CD4+ T cells from blood. The receptor source for this set is a man between 18 and 35 years old with type 1 diabetes. The conserved cysteine and the conserved F or W are not part of the CDR3 here. Part of the rows lack a size; the others show once, few, many or a class for expanded clones.

v_gene	abundance	j_gene	CDR3aa
TRBV5-4	few	TRBJ2-7	ASSSSHHRGSSYEQY
TRBV5-4	-	TRBJ2-1	ASSPERGSYNEQF
TRBV7-6	-	TRBJ2-2	ASSLGQGANTGELF
TRBV13	few	TRBJ1-5	ASSLGQGFNQPQH
TRBV14	few	TRBJ2-1	ASSLTGTGNGEQF
TRBV2	-	TRBJ1-2	ASRERGPGGYT
TRBV5-4	-	TRBJ2-1	ASSFPGGSNEQF
TRBV5-1	-	TRBJ2-5	ASSPGVGDRGQETQY
TRBV29-1	-	TRBJ2-7	SVDRIWDREGWEQY
TRBV5-1	-	TRBJ2-2	ASSLRQGNTGELF
TRBV13	few	TRBJ2-2	ASSITRGSTGELF
TRBV4-1	few	TRBJ1-5	ASSQVLGGAGQPQH
TRBV5-1	few	TRBJ2-7	ASSLLQGAIYEQY
TRBV18	-	TRBJ1-2	ASSPRSADGYGYT
TRBV5-1	-	TRBJ1-1	ASAGQENTEAF
TRBV2	once	TRBJ1-6	ASRGSGNSPLH
TRBV4-1	-	TRBJ2-6	ASSQESRDGFSGANVLT
TRBV30	few	TRBJ2-2	AWSSLPDSTTATGELF
TRBV9	few	TRBJ1-2	ASSASTGGNYGYT
TRBV7-2	few	TRBJ2-1	ASSLSRGVEQF